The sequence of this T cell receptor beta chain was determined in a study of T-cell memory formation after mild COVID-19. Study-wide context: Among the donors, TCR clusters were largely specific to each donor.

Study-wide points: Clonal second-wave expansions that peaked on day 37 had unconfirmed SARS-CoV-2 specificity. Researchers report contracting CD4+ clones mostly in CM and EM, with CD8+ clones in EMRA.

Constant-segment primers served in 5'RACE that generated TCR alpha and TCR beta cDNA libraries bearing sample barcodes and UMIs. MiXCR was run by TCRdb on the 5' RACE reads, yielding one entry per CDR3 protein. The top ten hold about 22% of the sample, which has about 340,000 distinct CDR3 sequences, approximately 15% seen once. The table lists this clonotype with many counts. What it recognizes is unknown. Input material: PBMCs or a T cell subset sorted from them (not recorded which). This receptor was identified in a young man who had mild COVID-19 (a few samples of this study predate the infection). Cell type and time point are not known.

CDR3 bases: TGTGCCAGCAGCTTAGTTCAGGGACGAGGAGAGACCCAGTACTTC. Protein product: CASSLVQGRGETQYF. The V gene is TRBV7-6, the J gene TRBJ2-5; either TRBD1 or TRBD2 may supply D (5 bases each). Trimming left V 1 base short and J 4 bases short, with 13 bases between. The CDR3 is 15 residues long. CDR1 is SGHVS, CDR2 FNYEAQ, per germline.